What follows are 15 T cell receptor beta chains derived from one specimen sequenced in a study of T cell changes during pregnancy in multiple sclerosis. TCRdb's table, derived via immunoSEQ multiplex PCR, lists solely in-frame clones and lacks some. The sample has tens of thousands of clones, approximately 90% seen once. Sequenced material: peripheral blood, taken in the second trimester of pregnancy. The receptors here all came from a female donor with multiple sclerosis, enrolled in a pregnancy study.

The gene calls are TRBV5-1 and TRBJ2-3; TRBD2 might be the D (6 bases). CDR1 and CDR2 from the germline V gene are SGHRS and YFSETQ. V lost 1 base and J 6 bases, leaving 15 bases between the germline ends. The CDR3 is 15 amino acids. CDR3 bases: TGCGCCAGCAGCTTGAGTAGCGGTGGGTCGGATACGCAGTATTTT. The encoded protein is CASSLSSGGSDTQYF.

V and J are TRBV28 and TRBJ2-1; 11 bases align to TRBD2. Germline-derived CDR1 and CDR2 are MDHEN and SYDVKM. After removal of 9 bases from V and 13 bases from J, the junction contained 17 bases not matched to a gene. The CDR3 sequence is 15 residues long. The CDR3 region has the DNA TGTGCCAGTAGAATGGGGGCTAGCGGGGGGCTGATACAGTTCTTC. It specifies CASRMGASGGLIQFF.

Only one count was recorded for this clone. The chain links TRBV6-5 to TRBJ1-2, with D possibly matching TRBD1 (5 bases). The CDR3 has 15 residues. V was trimmed by 4 bases and J by 7 bases, leaving 19 bases between them. Germline values: CDR1 MNHEY, CDR2 SVGAGI. The DNA of the CDR3 is TGTGCCAGCAGTTCCCGGGGGTACGTCTTCGGTGGCTACACCTTC. Its translation: CASSSRGYVFGGYTF.

J is TRBJ1-5 and V is TRBV6-1; no clear D gene. This CDR3 comprises 14 residues. V lost 4 bases and J lost 0, with 7 bases in between. From germline, CDR1 is MNHNS and CDR2 SASEGT. CDR3 in amino acids: CASSGQYSNQPQHF. CDR3 DNA: TGTGCCAGCAGTGGGCAGTATAGCAATCAGCCCCAGCATTTT.

This chain links TRBV5-6 with TRBJ2-5; D remains ambiguous. Germline CDR1 reads SGHDT; CDR2 reads YYEEEE. The CDR3 consists of 11 residues. V was clipped by 2 bases and J by 5 bases, with 4 bases between them. The CDR3 here is CASSLAETQYF. The CDR3 bases are TGTGCCAGCAGCTTAGCGGAGACCCAGTACTTC.

This chain connects TRBV10-3 to TRBJ2-6, with a possible D match to TRBD2 (5 bases). The CDR3 sequence is 17 residues long. Trimming removed 3 bases from V and 2 bases from J, with 14 bases in between. From germline, CDR1 is ENHRY and CDR2 SYGVKD. CDR3 region: CAISDGRSGTGANVLTF. DNA of the CDR3: TGTGCCATCAGTGATGGCAGATCGGGGACTGGGGCCAACGTCCTGACTTTC.

The rearrangement links TRBV11-2 to TRBJ1-4, with D uncertain. Germline V gene sequence: CDR1 SGHAT, CDR2 FQNNGV. With 5 bases removed from V and 3 bases from J, the gap between germline ends came to 10 bases. The length of the CDR3 is 14 residues. In nucleotides, the CDR3 is TGTGCCAGCAGCCGGGGTTTGGCTAATGAAAAACTGTTTTTT. It is translated as CASSRGLANEKLFF.

V and J are TRBV5-6 and TRBJ2-2; 10 positions agree with TRBD1. Germline values: CDR1 SGHDT, CDR2 YYEEEE. The CDR3 has 17 residues. After removal of 2 bases from V and 3 bases from J, the junction contained 7 bases not matched to a gene. CDR3: CASSFTTGGADTGELFF. DNA of the CDR3: TGTGCCAGCAGCTTTACGACAGGGGGCGCGGACACCGGGGAGCTGTTTTTT.

The chain links TRBV10-1 to TRBJ2-1, with TRBD2 matching over 9 bases. Germline trimming cut 2 bases from V and 2 bases from J; bases unmatched to any gene: 4. This CDR3 has 16 amino acids. Germline CDR1 is WNHNN and CDR2 is SYGVQD (reference sequence). CDR3 sequence (DNA): TGCGCCAGCAGTGAGACGAGCGGGGGGCCCTACAATGAGCAGTTCTTC. Protein: CASSETSGGPYNEQFF.

This clone was seen once. The V call is TRBV5-1, the J call TRBJ2-7, with 9 bases that match TRBD1. The CDR3 has 17 residues. CDR1 is SGHRS and CDR2 is YFSETQ in the germline V gene. Trimming at V came to 2 bases and at J to 3 bases, leaving 12 bases not matched to a gene. The CDR3 region is CASSFQVGDRVNYEQYF. The CDR3 nucleotides read TGCGCCAGCAGCTTTCAAGTTGGGGACAGGGTGAACTACGAGCAGTACTTC.

This chain uses TRBV6-6 with TRBJ2-4, with no clear D. V lost 6 bases, J lost 0 bases, and 9 bases lay in between. CDR1 MNHNY and CDR2 SVGAGI come from the germline V gene (reference sequence). The CDR3 runs to 14 residues. The CDR3 protein is CASSLPVAKNIQYF. The CDR3 DNA is TGTGCCAGCAGCCTACCTGTAGCCAAAAACATTCAGTACTTC.

V and J are TRBV4-1 and TRBJ1-4, with TRBD1 matching 7 bases. This CDR3 has 16 residues. Unmatched junction bases numbered 14, after V lost 5 bases and J lost 8 bases. Germline-derived CDR1 and CDR2 are MGHRA and YSYEKL. DNA of the CDR3: TGCGCCAGCAGCGCAAGCAGACAGGGTGGAAGGGAAAAACTGTTTTTT. This sequence encodes CASSASRQGGREKLFF.

There are a few counts of this clone. The rearrangement joins TRBV7-3 to TRBJ1-1, with D maybe TRBD1 (6 bases). V lost 0 bases to trimming and J lost 2 bases, with 16 bases between them. Germline V gene data show CDR1 as SGHTA and CDR2 as FQGTGA. CDR3 length equals 17 residues. CDR3 sequence reads: CASSLTGQGIPNTEAFF. The CDR3 DNA sequence: TGTGCCAGCAGCTTAACCGGTCAGGGGATCCCTAACACTGAAGCTTTCTTT.

This chain links TRBV7-2 with TRBJ2-7, with 10 bases that match TRBD1. Germline V lookup: CDR1 SGHTA, CDR2 FQGNSA. V gave up 4 bases and J gave up 0 bases; unmatched junction bases: 3. The CDR3 has 15 amino acids. The DNA for the CDR3 is TGTGCCAGCAGCTCCCGGACAGGGGGCTCCTACGAGCAGTACTTC. This encodes CASSSRTGGSYEQYF.

This sequence joins TRBV18 and TRBJ2-1, with 10 bases identical to TRBD1. V shed 6 bases and J 9 bases; nucleotides not matched to a gene: 17. Germline lookup yields CDR1 KGHSH and CDR2 LQKENI. CDR3 length: 17 amino acids. The DNA of the CDR3 is TGTGCCAGCTCGCCTCCCGGGTGGGACAGGGGTTTCGGTGAGCAGTTCTTC. This translates into CASSPPGWDRGFGEQFF.